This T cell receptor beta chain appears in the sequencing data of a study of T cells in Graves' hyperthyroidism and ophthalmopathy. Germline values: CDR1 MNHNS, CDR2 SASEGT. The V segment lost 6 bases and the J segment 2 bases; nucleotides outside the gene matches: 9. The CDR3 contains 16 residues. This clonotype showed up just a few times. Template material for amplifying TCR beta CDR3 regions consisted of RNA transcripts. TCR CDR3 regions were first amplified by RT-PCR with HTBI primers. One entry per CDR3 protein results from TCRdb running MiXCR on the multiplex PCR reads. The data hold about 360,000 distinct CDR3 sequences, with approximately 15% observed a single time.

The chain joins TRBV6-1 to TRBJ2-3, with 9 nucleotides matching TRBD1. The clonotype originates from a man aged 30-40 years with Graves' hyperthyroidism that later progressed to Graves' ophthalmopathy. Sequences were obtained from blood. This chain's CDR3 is CASSPAGTGNTDTQYF. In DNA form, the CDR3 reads TGTGCCAGCAGCCCTGCCGGGACAGGGAACACAGATACGCAGTATTTT.